This is a list of T cell receptor beta chains from one sample in a study of Graves' ophthalmopathy and Graves' hyperthyroidism. In TCRdb, the multiplex PCR reads were re-called with MiXCR into one record per CDR3 protein. The sample contains hundreds of thousands of distinct CDR3 sequences, over 40% of which appear only once. Material for sequencing was peripheral blood. The receptor set was obtained from an adult man with Graves' ophthalmopathy. CDR3s include the opening cysteine and the closing phenylalanine or tryptophan. A D gene is named only where the DNA matches it firmly. Size is omitted from some rows. Given values are once, few, many or a class for expanded clones.

CDR3nt: TGTGCCAGCAGCCCGGGGACAGGGATCGGCTATGGCTACACCTTC; CDR3aa: CASSPGTGIGYGYTF; d_gene: TRBD1; abundance: NA; v_gene: TRBV7-3; j_gene: TRBJ1-2
CDR3nt: TGCGCCAGCAGCTCGGGGACTCAAAACACCGGGGAGCTGTTTTTT; CDR3aa: CASSSGTQNTGELFF; d_gene: NA; abundance: NA; v_gene: TRBV5-1; j_gene: TRBJ2-2
CDR3nt: TGTGCCAGTAGTATGGGACAGCCCACAGATACGCAGTATTTT; CDR3aa: CASSMGQPTDTQYF; d_gene: TRBD1; abundance: few; v_gene: TRBV19; j_gene: TRBJ2-3
CDR3nt: TGCAGTGCCCGGGACAGGAGGAGGGTCACTGAAGCTTTCTTT; CDR3aa: CSARDRRRVTEAFF; d_gene: TRBD1; abundance: many; v_gene: TRBV20-1; j_gene: TRBJ1-1
CDR3nt: TGTGCCAGCAGGCAGGAGTATAGCAATCAGCCCCAGCATTTT; CDR3aa: CASRQEYSNQPQHF; d_gene: NA; abundance: many; v_gene: TRBV2; j_gene: TRBJ1-5
CDR3nt: TGTGCCATCAGTCTCGAAGGGGGTGGCGAGACCCAGTACTTC; CDR3aa: CAISLEGGGETQYF; d_gene: NA; abundance: NA; v_gene: TRBV10-3; j_gene: TRBJ2-5
CDR3nt: TGCAGCGTTTTAAGGGATCCGAACACCGGGGAGCTGTTTTTT; CDR3aa: CSVLRDPNTGELFF; d_gene: NA; abundance: many; v_gene: TRBV29-1; j_gene: TRBJ2-2
CDR3nt: TGTGCCAGCAGCTTAGGCTCCCAGGGAGGCTACACCTTC; CDR3aa: CASSLGSQGGYTF; d_gene: NA; abundance: many; v_gene: TRBV11-2; j_gene: TRBJ1-2
CDR3nt: TGTGCCAGCAGCTCGGGACTAGCGGGATTCACCGGGGAGCTGTTTTTT; CDR3aa: CASSSGLAGFTGELFF; d_gene: TRBD2; abundance: many; v_gene: TRBV7-8; j_gene: TRBJ2-2
CDR3nt: TGTGCCACCAGCAGAGTACAGGCGGGGCAGCCCCAGTACTTC; CDR3aa: CATSRVQAGQPQYF; d_gene: NA; abundance: NA; v_gene: TRBV15; j_gene: TRBJ2-5
CDR3nt: TGTGCCAGCAGTTACTCACAGGGCCCCCAGCAGTACTTC; CDR3aa: CASSYSQGPQQYF; d_gene: NA; abundance: NA; v_gene: TRBV2; j_gene: TRBJ2-7
CDR3nt: TGTGCCAGCGAGCAGGACGGGACAGGGAAAGCTTTCTTT; CDR3aa: CASEQDGTGKAFF; d_gene: TRBD1; abundance: NA; v_gene: TRBV2; j_gene: TRBJ1-1
CDR3nt: TGCAGTGCCGGGACTAGCCGGAGCAGGTCCTACGAGCAGTACTTC; CDR3aa: CSAGTSRSRSYEQYF; d_gene: TRBD2; abundance: NA; v_gene: TRBV20-1; j_gene: TRBJ2-7
CDR3nt: TGTGCCAGCAGTGTGGAGGGCTCCCTCCACTTT; CDR3aa: CASSVEGSLHF; d_gene: NA; abundance: medium-sized; v_gene: TRBV25-1; j_gene: TRBJ1-6
CDR3nt: TGCAGTCCGGGACAGGCCTATGGCTACACCTTC; CDR3aa: CSPGQAYGYTF; d_gene: TRBD1; abundance: NA; v_gene: TRBV20-1; j_gene: TRBJ1-2
CDR3nt: TGTGCCACCAGCAGAGATCGGGGTTGGACAGGCCATGGCTACACCTTC; CDR3aa: CATSRDRGWTGHGYTF; d_gene: TRBD1; abundance: many; v_gene: TRBV15; j_gene: TRBJ1-2
CDR3nt: TGTGCCAGCAGTTCCCAGCGGGAGGGCCCCGAGCAGTACTTC; CDR3aa: CASSSQREGPEQYF; d_gene: TRBD2; abundance: many; v_gene: TRBV12-3/TRBV12-4; j_gene: TRBJ2-7
CDR3nt: TGTGCCAGCAGTGCTGGACAGGGACGGGGAGTCTACGAGCAGTACTTC; CDR3aa: CASSAGQGRGVYEQYF; d_gene: TRBD1; abundance: few; v_gene: TRBV12-3/TRBV12-4; j_gene: TRBJ2-7
CDR3nt: TGTGCCAGCAGCGACGGGAACAAAGATACGCAGTATTTT; CDR3aa: CASSDGNKDTQYF; d_gene: NA; abundance: NA; v_gene: TRBV9; j_gene: TRBJ2-3
CDR3nt: TGTGCCAGCTCACGTACACCCCGGGGGACCCAGTACTTC; CDR3aa: CASSRTPRGTQYF; d_gene: NA; abundance: NA; v_gene: TRBV25-1; j_gene: TRBJ2-5
CDR3nt: TGTGCCAGCAGCTTGCAGGGAACGGACTATGGCTACACCTTC; CDR3aa: CASSLQGTDYGYTF; d_gene: NA; abundance: many; v_gene: TRBV5-6; j_gene: TRBJ1-2
CDR3nt: TGTGCCAGCATTGCCGGGACAGGGAAATCAAACACCATATATTTT; CDR3aa: CASIAGTGKSNTIYF; d_gene: TRBD1; abundance: many; v_gene: TRBV2; j_gene: TRBJ1-3
CDR3nt: TGCGCCAGCAGCCAAGCCAGGGGGCTTGGCTACACCTTC; CDR3aa: CASSQARGLGYTF; d_gene: TRBD1; abundance: few; v_gene: TRBV4-1; j_gene: TRBJ1-2
CDR3nt: TGTGCCAGCAGCGTAGGGACGGGTCCCCAAGAGACCCAGTACTTC; CDR3aa: CASSVGTGPQETQYF; d_gene: NA; abundance: many; v_gene: TRBV9; j_gene: TRBJ2-5
CDR3nt: TGTGCCACCATTGTCGGTGGGAGGCCCCACGATACGCAGTATTTT; CDR3aa: CATIVGGRPHDTQYF; d_gene: NA; abundance: NA; v_gene: TRBV24-1; j_gene: TRBJ2-3
CDR3nt: TGTGCCAGCAGCTTGGTGCAGGGGATCTATGGCTACACCTTC; CDR3aa: CASSLVQGIYGYTF; d_gene: NA; abundance: few; v_gene: TRBV5-8; j_gene: TRBJ1-2
CDR3nt: TGCGCCAGCAGGACAGCCTCTAATGAAAAACTGTTTTTT; CDR3aa: CASRTASNEKLFF; d_gene: NA; abundance: NA; v_gene: TRBV5-1; j_gene: TRBJ1-4
CDR3nt: TGTGCCTGGGAATTCAGGAGCTCTGGAAACACCATATATTTT; CDR3aa: CAWEFRSSGNTIYF; d_gene: NA; abundance: few; v_gene: TRBV30; j_gene: TRBJ1-3
CDR3nt: TGTGCCAGCAGCTCGGACAGACTTAGCAATCAGCCCCAGCATTTT; CDR3aa: CASSSDRLSNQPQHF; d_gene: NA; abundance: many; v_gene: TRBV7-8; j_gene: TRBJ1-5
CDR3nt: TGTGCCAGCAGCTTAAGGGGGCGGAACACCGGGGAGCTGTTTTTT; CDR3aa: CASSLRGRNTGELFF; d_gene: TRBD1; abundance: NA; v_gene: TRBV11-1; j_gene: TRBJ2-2
CDR3nt: TGCGCCAGCAGACCCGGGACAGGGTTTCAAGAGCAGTACTTC; CDR3aa: CASRPGTGFQEQYF; d_gene: TRBD1; abundance: many; v_gene: TRBV5-1; j_gene: TRBJ2-7
CDR3nt: TGTGCCAGCAGTCAGACTAGCGGGGGGGCCTTAGAGACCCAGTACTTC; CDR3aa: CASSQTSGGALETQYF; d_gene: TRBD2; abundance: NA; v_gene: TRBV12-3/TRBV12-4; j_gene: TRBJ2-5
CDR3nt: TGTGCCAGCAGTTGGACAGCAGGTCCCTCCTATGGCTACACCTTC; CDR3aa: CASSWTAGPSYGYTF; d_gene: NA; abundance: NA; v_gene: TRBV12-3/TRBV12-4; j_gene: TRBJ1-2
CDR3nt: TGTGCCAGCAGCCCTAGGGGGGACTACCAAGAGACCCTGTACTTC; CDR3aa: CASSPRGDYQETLYF; d_gene: NA; abundance: NA; v_gene: TRBV7-9; j_gene: TRBJ2-5
CDR3nt: TGTGCCATCAGTTACCCGGGAAACACTGAAGCTTTCTTT; CDR3aa: CAISYPGNTEAFF; d_gene: NA; abundance: NA; v_gene: TRBV10-3; j_gene: TRBJ1-1
CDR3nt: TGCAGCGTTGCGCGGACAGACTATGGCTACACCTTC; CDR3aa: CSVARTDYGYTF; d_gene: NA; abundance: NA; v_gene: TRBV29-1; j_gene: TRBJ1-2
CDR3nt: TGTGCCAGCAGCTGGAGGGGGACCGGGACAGGCAAGGGAAACACCATATATTTT; CDR3aa: CASSWRGTGTGKGNTIYF; d_gene: TRBD1; abundance: NA; v_gene: TRBV5-1; j_gene: TRBJ1-3